In this sample, the clone carrying this T cell receptor beta chain turned up a few times. Germline values: CDR1 MDHEN, CDR2 SYDVKM. V gave up 5 bases and J gave up 7 bases, with 12 bases separating them. The CDR3 is 12 amino acids. The data belong to a study of blood T cell repertoires in COVID-19. In the study overall: Some COVID-19 samples were acute and others convalescent; all came from the United States, Italy and Spain. From T cells, B-cell-depleted T cells, or PBMCs came the material, which was cDNA or gDNA.

Clones were read by immunoSEQ multiplex PCR, and TCRdb kept only the in-frame ones, dropping some. The table has fewer than 250,000 clones, around 88% seen once. The TCR comes from a man in his forties or fifties with active or convalescent COVID-19. The chain has TRBV28 and TRBJ2-7; D might be TRBD1 (6 bases). What was sequenced was peripheral blood. In DNA, the CDR3 is TGTGCCAGCAGTCCTACAGGGTGGGAGCAGTACTTC. Translation gives CASSPTGWEQYF. The full variable domain, in which reference TRBV28 and TRBJ2-7 provide the parts outside the CDR3, is DVKVTQSSRYLVKRTGEKVFLECVQDMDHENMFWYRQDPGLGLRLIYFSYDVKMKEKGDIPEGYSVSREKKERFSLILESASTNQTSMYLCASSPTGWEQYFGPGTRLTVT.